Sequencing of this TCR beta chain was carried out in a study of regulatory T cells in long-lasting Graves disease. The CDR3 runs to 14 residues. The V gene lost 4 bases and the J gene lost 7 bases, with 14 bases spanning the gap. Germline V CDR1 and CDR2: MDHEN, SYDVKM. Assembly of TCR beta libraries relied on iRepertoire HTBI primers together with Arm-PCR of CDR3 regions. MiXCR was run by TCRdb on the multiplex PCR reads, yielding one entry per CDR3 protein. Of roughly 500,000 distinct CDR3 sequences listed, 13% are singletons. In its sample, this clonotype was seen many times. The antigen is unknown. The time point here: newly diagnosed GD, antithyroid drugs for less than 3 months. Extracted PBMC RNA gave rise to the TCR library. Findings and caveats of the study: There was favoring of TRBV28, TRBJ1-2 and TRBJ2-5 in persistent disease. Samples came from peripheral blood alone, without thyroid tissue.

A further study also used this sample, focusing on T cells in Graves' hyperthyroidism and ophthalmopathy. That study reports: First-round RT-PCR of the TCR CDR3 relied on the HTBI primer set. Clonotypes that were expanded in thyroid above 0.001 mostly appeared in blood too.

Source: peripheral blood mononuclear cells (PBMCs), taken at new diagnosis, from a patient treated with antithyroid drugs. The clonotype was recovered from a man aged 30-40 years with Graves disease. This chain uses TRBV28 with TRBJ2-4; D is uncertain. The CDR3 DNA reads as TGTGCCAGCAGTTGGGTCAGCTCCTCGAACATTCAGTACTTC. Protein sequence: CASSWVSSSNIQYF.